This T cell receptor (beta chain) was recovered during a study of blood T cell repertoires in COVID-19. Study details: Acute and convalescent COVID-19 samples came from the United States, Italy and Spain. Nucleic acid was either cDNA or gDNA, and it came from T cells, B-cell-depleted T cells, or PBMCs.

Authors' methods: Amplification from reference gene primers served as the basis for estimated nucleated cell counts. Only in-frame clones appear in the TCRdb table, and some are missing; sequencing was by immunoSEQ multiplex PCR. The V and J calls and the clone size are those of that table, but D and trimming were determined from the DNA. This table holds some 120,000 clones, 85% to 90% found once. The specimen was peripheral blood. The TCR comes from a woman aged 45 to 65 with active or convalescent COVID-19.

Here the CDR3 reads CASSLTRSGIADTQYF. CDR3 nucleotides: TGTGCCAGCAGCCTTACTCGTAGCGGGATAGCAGATACGCAGTATTTT. This chain joins TRBV7-2 and TRBJ2-3; 8 bases are a match to TRBD2. The trim removed 5 bases at V and 4 bases at J, leaving 11 bases unmatched. CDR1 is SGHTA, CDR2 FQGNSA, per germline. This CDR3 comprises 16 residues.